A single sample is the source of the 25 T cell receptor beta chains below, sequenced in a study of human CD8 memory T cell subsets. Generation of TCR beta libraries used UMI-labeled 5' RACE. Using the 5' RACE reads, TCRdb records one entry per CDR3 protein without DNA. The sample's table shows roughly 6,800 distinct CDR3 sequences. Sequenced: CD8+ T cells from PBMCs. These receptors were obtained from a human donor in good health.

The chain links TRBV14 to TRBJ2-3. The CDR3 is 15 residues long. The germline CDR1 and CDR2 sequences are SGHDN and FVKESK. The CDR3 spells CASSQELASTDTQYF.

The CDR3 region is CASSPIGTSGSAGGTDTQYF. V usage is TRBV4-3 and J usage is TRBJ2-3; the TRBD2 assignment by TCRdb is unverifiable without DNA. The CDR3 consists of 20 residues. Germline-derived CDR1 and CDR2 are LGHNA and YSLEER.

The chain links TRBV29-1 to TRBJ2-2. Per the germline V gene, CDR1 is SQVTM and CDR2 is ANQGSEA. CDR3 length: 13 amino acids. The CDR3 loop is CSVEEEEAGELFF.

This chain uses TRBV4-3 with TRBJ2-1; TCRdb picks TRBD1, but there is no DNA to check that call. The CDR3 runs to 14 residues. In germline, CDR1 is LGHNA, CDR2 YSLEER. The CDR3 sequence is CASSQGTGSQEQFF.

This chain connects TRBV11-2 to TRBJ2-1; the D call from TCRdb, TRBD1, cannot be confirmed without DNA. The CDR3 runs 15 residues. Looked up from germline, CDR1 is SGHAT and CDR2 is FQNNGV. CDR3 sequence reads: CASSSRGNSYNEQFF.

The CDR3 sequence is CASSWTSGGTNEQFF. The chain employs TRBV5-1 and TRBJ2-1; TCRdb's D call of TRBD1 is untestable without DNA. The CDR3 length is 15 residues. Germline V gene data show CDR1 as SGHRS and CDR2 as YFSETQ.

The chain recombines TRBV7-6 with TRBJ2-1; TCRdb gives TRBD1 as the D gene, but with no DNA this cannot be confirmed. CDR1 is SGHVS, CDR2 FNYEAQ, per germline. This CDR3 region has 14 residues. The CDR3: CASSLRQGNNEQFF. The full variable domain, rest sourced from reference TRBV7-6 and TRBJ2-1, is GAGVSQSPRYKVTKRGQDVALRCDPISGHVSLYWYRQALGQGPEFLTYFNYEAQQDKSGLPNDRFSAERPEGSISTLTIQRTEQRDSAMYRCASSLRQGNNEQFFGPGTRLTVL.

This clonotype is deemed medium-sized (0.01 to 0.1%) by its frequency. The V call is TRBV28, the J call TRBJ2-7. Germline V CDR1 and CDR2: MDHEN, SYDVKM. The CDR3 spans 14 residues. The CDR3: CASSPRGPAYEQYF.

V is TRBV6-2 or TRBV6-3 and J is TRBJ2-1; with no DNA, the TCRdb D assignment of TRBD1 cannot be verified. The CDR3 has 16 residues. CDR1 is MNHEY and CDR2 is SVGEGT in the germline V gene. This CDR3 reads CASSPAGQGASNEQFF.

This chain connects TRBV24-1 to TRBJ2-5; TCRdb outputs TRBD2, but without DNA this stays unchecked. This CDR3 has 12 amino acids. The germline gives CDR1 KGHDR, CDR2 SFDVKD. CDR3 sequence reads: CATSESGETQYF.

The chain employs TRBV9 and TRBJ2-1; lacking DNA, the TRBD2 call made by TCRdb goes unchecked. Germline values: CDR1 SGDLS, CDR2 YYNGEE. This CDR3 contains 14 residues. The CDR3 loop is CASQGLGFDNEQFF. Full variable domain (rest looked up from reference TRBV9 and TRBJ2-1): DSGVTQTPKHLITATGQRVTLRCSPRSGDLSVYWYQQSLDQGLQFLIQYYNGEERAKGNILERFSAQQFPDLHSELNLSSLELGDSALYFCASQGLGFDNEQFFGPGTRLTVL.

This chain links TRBV20-1 with TRBJ2-7; TCRdb selects TRBD1, and the lack of DNA leaves this call unchecked. The CDR3 is 16 residues long. Looked up from germline, CDR1 is DFQATT and CDR2 is SNEGSKA (reference sequence). The CDR3: CSARDPLRGADYEQYF.

This rearrangement joins TRBV2 to TRBJ2-3; TCRdb's D call, TRBD2, is unchecked because there is no DNA. Germline-derived CDR1 and CDR2 are SNHLY and FYNNEI. The CDR3 runs 17 residues. Here the CDR3 reads CASSLEPSGGAKDTQYF. The whole variable domain, remainder taken from reference TRBV2 and TRBJ2-3, is EPEVTQTPSHQVTQMGQEVILRCVPISNHLYFYWYRQILGQKVEFLVSFYNNEISEKSEIFDDQFSVERPDGSNFTLKIRSTKLEDSAMYFCASSLEPSGGAKDTQYFGPGTRLTVL.

V and J are TRBV10-2 and TRBJ2-2. The CDR3 has 14 residues. Germline V gene lookup returns CDR1 WSHSY and CDR2 SAAADI. CDR3 loop: CASRVGLGTGELFF.

The rearrangement uses TRBV4-1 and TRBJ1-5. The germline gives CDR1 MGHRA, CDR2 YSYEKL. The CDR3 totals 14 residues. The CDR3 loop reads CASSQVDGYQPQHF.

CDR3 sequence: CASSVASGDHNEQFF. The chain has TRBV2 and TRBJ2-1; TCRdb proposes TRBD2, but this gene call is untestable without DNA. The germline CDR1 and CDR2 sequences are SNHLY and FYNNEI. The CDR3 is 15 amino acids. The full variable domain, with the rest looked up from reference TRBV2 and TRBJ2-1, is EPEVTQTPSHQVTQMGQEVILRCVPISNHLYFYWYRQILGQKVEFLVSFYNNEISEKSEIFDDQFSVERPDGSNFTLKIRSTKLEDSAMYFCASSVASGDHNEQFFGPGTRLTVL.

This CDR3 is CASSLEGQATEAFF. V is TRBV5-1 and J is TRBJ1-1; the TRBD1 assignment by TCRdb is unverifiable without DNA. This CDR3 is 14 amino acids long. CDR1 and CDR2 from the germline V gene are SGHRS and YFSETQ.

This rearrangement joins TRBV28 to TRBJ2-7; TCRdb's D call, TRBD1, is unchecked because there is no DNA. This CDR3 is 13 amino acids long. Looked up from germline, CDR1 is MDHEN and CDR2 is SYDVKM. The CDR3 here is CASSVPPAHEQYF.

V gene TRBV6-2 or TRBV6-3 combines with J gene TRBJ2-1; TCRdb selects TRBD2, and the lack of DNA leaves this call unchecked. The CDR3 is 14 amino acids. Germline loops: CDR1 MNHEY, CDR2 SVGEGT. This chain's CDR3 is CASSYETSANEQFF.

This chain links TRBV27 with TRBJ1-5; TCRdb indicates TRBD1, and absent DNA this call remains unverified. This CDR3 region has 15 residues. Germline CDR1 and CDR2: MNHEY and SMNVEV (reference sequence). CDR3 protein: CASSLSTGGSQPQHF.

The chain links TRBV27 to TRBJ1-1; the TCRdb call, TRBD1, lacks DNA for checking. The CDR3 loop spans 13 amino acids. CDR1 and CDR2 (germline): MNHEY, SMNVEV (reference sequence). The CDR3: CASSPGQGITAFF.

The chain uses TRBV28 and TRBJ1-6; TCRdb gives TRBD1 as the D gene, but with no DNA this cannot be confirmed. The germline V gene has CDR1 MDHEN and CDR2 SYDVKM. The CDR3 is made up of 18 amino acids. The CDR3 sequence: CASSGPGAPSSYNSPLHF.

According to its frequency, this clonotype is medium-sized. The chain is built from TRBV4-3 and TRBJ1-3. The CDR3 is made up of 16 amino acids. Germline V gene sequence: CDR1 LGHNA, CDR2 YSLEER. The CDR3 region is CASSQEVLDSGNTIYF.

The chain couples TRBV14 to TRBJ2-3. Looked up from germline, CDR1 is SGHDN and CDR2 is FVKESK. The CDR3 runs 16 residues. The CDR3 spells CASSQGLTVGTDTQYF. Looking up the rest from reference TRBV14 and TRBJ2-3 gives the full variable domain: EAGVTQFPSHSVIEKGQTVTLRCDPISGHDNLYWYRRVMGKEIKFLLHFVKESKQDESGMPNNRFLAERTGGTYSTLKVQPAELEDSGVYFCASSQGLTVGTDTQYFGPGTRLTVL.

The chain joins TRBV11-1 to TRBJ2-1. The germline V gene has CDR1 SGHAT and CDR2 FQDESV (reference sequence). The CDR3 sequence is 12 residues long. CDR3 amino acids: CASSPDSYEQFF.